This T cell receptor (beta chain) was sequenced in a study of CD8 T cells in Susac syndrome. Reverse transcription of roughly 0.5 to 1 ug RNA was carried out with random hexamers. TCRdb redid the calling of the immunoSEQ multiplex PCR reads with MiXCR, one entry per CDR3 protein. The sample has hundreds of thousands of distinct CDR3 sequences, about 93% seen once. Germline V gives CDR1 SGHNT, CDR2 YYREEE (reference sequence). The trim removed 9 bases at V and 4 bases at J, leaving 7 bases unmatched. This CDR3 contains 14 residues. Sample: CD4+ T cells from PBMCs. The chain combines TRBV5-4 with TRBJ2-3, with 11 bases that match TRBD2. The clonotype was recovered from a human donor with multiple sclerosis. The CDR3 sequence is CATISGRGADTQYF. CDR3 nucleotides: TGTGCCACTATTAGCGGGAGGGGGGCAGATACGCAGTATTTT. The full variable domain, in which reference TRBV5-4 and TRBJ2-3 provide the parts outside the CDR3, is ETGVTQSPTHLIKTRGQQVTLRCSSQSGHNTVSWYQQALGQGPQFIFQYYREEENGRGNFPPRFSGLQFPNYSSELNVNALELDDSALYLCATISGRGADTQYFGPGTRLTVL.